This entry lists 9 T cell receptor beta chains sequenced from one sample in a study of blood T cell repertoires in COVID-19. Method: immunoSEQ multiplex PCR; TCRdb's copy keeps in-frame clones and lacks some. The profile shows fewer than 200,000 clones, roughly 82% of them singletons. The sample comprised PBMCs or T cells enriched from blood (not recorded which). The receptors come from a woman aged 55 to 70 with acute COVID-19.

The chain combines TRBV10-1 with TRBJ2-1; weak D call: TRBD2 (6 bases). This CDR3 comprises 18 residues. Trimming pared 6 bases from V and 3 bases from J, leaving 24 bases between. The germline CDR1 and CDR2 sequences are WNHNN and SYGVQD (reference sequence). CDR3 in DNA: TGCGCCAGCAGCGGCGGAGGGGCTAATTTGGAGGTCTACAATGAGCAGTTCTTC. Amino acid sequence: CASSGGGANLEVYNEQFF.

This rearrangement joins TRBV7-8 to TRBJ2-7; 12 bases agree with TRBD2. The CDR3 loop spans 17 amino acids. The germline V gene has CDR1 SGHVS and CDR2 FQNEAQ. V lost 0 bases to trimming and J lost 5 bases; unmatched junction nucleotides: 8. This CDR3 is CASSLAATSGGTHEQYV. In nucleotides, the CDR3 is TGTGCCAGCAGCTTAGCCGCGACTAGCGGGGGTACCCACGAGCAGTACGTC.

V is TRBV2 and J is TRBJ1-4, with 7 nucleotides matching TRBD1. The CDR3 loop spans 14 amino acids. Germline CDR1 is SNHLY and CDR2 is FYNNEI. V lost 2 bases and J lost 8; bases outside the gene matches: 5. CDR3 nucleotides: TGTGCCAGCAGTGAACGGGACAGCTCAGAAAAACTGTTTTTT. Residues: CASSERDSSEKLFF.

The chain has TRBV7-2 and TRBJ2-1; 8 bases match TRBD1. The germline gives CDR1 SGHTA, CDR2 FQGNSA. V shed 4 bases and J 5 bases; nucleotides not matched to a gene: 13. CDR3 size: 17 residues. For the CDR3, the DNA is TGTGCCAGCAGCTCAAGAAAGTCGACAGGGGTCCACAATGAGCAGTTCTTC. Translating it yields CASSSRKSTGVHNEQFF.

Details on this clone: At one end, the junction sequence differs from germline, possibly due to a read error. The chain has TRBV27 and TRBJ1-1; 7 positions agree with TRBD1. The CDR3 covers 14 residues. The germline V gene has CDR1 MNHEY and CDR2 SMNVEV (reference sequence). The CDR3 DNA is TGTGCCAGCGGATCCTCGACAGGGAACGCTGAAGCTTTCTTT. Its protein product is CASGSSTGNAEAFF.

This chain links TRBV4-3 with TRBJ2-5; possibly TRBD1 for D (6 bases). V gave up 0 bases and J gave up 7 bases, with 18 bases separating them. This CDR3 is 16 amino acids long. From germline, CDR1 is LGHNA and CDR2 YSLEER. The CDR3 sequence: CASSQEYNGGGGTQYF. DNA for the CDR3: TGCGCCAGCAGCCAAGAGTATAATGGTGGGGGCGGGACCCAGTACTTC.

The chain links TRBV7-9 to TRBJ2-5; tentatively, D is TRBD2 (5 bases). The germline gives CDR1 SEHNR, CDR2 FQNEAQ (reference sequence). V was cut by 5 bases and J by 3 bases, with 13 bases left in between. This CDR3 has 14 residues. CDR3 region: CASSRFAGEETQYF. The CDR3 nucleotides read TGTGCCAGCAGCAGATTTGCGGGTGAAGAGACCCAGTACTTC.

V is TRBV5-6 and J is TRBJ2-7, with D possibly being TRBD1 (6 bases). Per germline, CDR1 SGHDT and CDR2 YYEEEE. Trimming removed 6 bases from V and 2 bases from J, with 12 bases in between. This CDR3 has 13 residues. The CDR3 protein is CASTGTGTYEQYV. The CDR3 nucleotides are TGTGCCAGCACAGGTACAGGGACCTACGAGCAGTACGTC.

The chain uses TRBV7-9 and TRBJ2-7; 13 nucleotides match TRBD2. The CDR3 has 16 residues. Germline CDR1 is SEHNR and CDR2 is FQNEAQ (reference sequence). V shed 3 bases and J 3 bases; nucleotides not matched to a gene: 5. The CDR3 region is CASSFAGTSGNYEQYF. CDR3 DNA sequence: TGTGCCAGCAGCTTCGCCGGGACTAGCGGGAACTACGAGCAGTACTTC.